The rows below give T cell receptor beta chains drawn from one sample of a study of PD-1 blockade in classical Hodgkin lymphoma. Sequenced by immunoSEQ multiplex PCR; TCRdb stores in-frame clones only, minus some. This sample carries about 84,000 clones, roughly 89% of them seen once, and the ten largest clones take around 20%. This specimen consisted of peripheral blood mononuclear cells (PBMCs), obtained at baseline. The receptors were sampled from a human donor with classical Hodgkin lymphoma. Both conserved end residues are part of each CDR3. A D gene is named only where the DNA matches it firmly. Clone size is stated in some rows and not others, as once, few, many or a class when expanded.

j_call d_call v_call clone_size cdr3_nt cdr3_aa
TRBJ2-3 TRBD2 TRBV9 . TGTGCCAGCAGCGCCCTGGGGGACTATGGAGGTACAGATACGCAGTATTTT CASSALGDYGGTDTQYF
TRBJ2-5 . TRBV7-9 . TGTGCCAGCAGCTCAGACAGCGAAGAGACCCAGTACTTC CASSSDSEETQYF
TRBJ1-2 . TRBV25-1 . TGTGCCAGCAGTTTCGGGACTCCCTATGGCTACACCTTC CASSFGTPYGYTF
TRBJ2-7 TRBD2 TRBV6-4 . TGTGCCAGCACCGAGTTGGCGGGAGGCTACGAGCAGTACTTC CASTELAGGYEQYF
TRBJ2-2 TRBD2 TRBV11-2 . TGTGCCAGCAGCGCGGGACTAGCGGGAGCAGGAGGGGAGCTGTTTTTT CASSAGLAGAGGELFF
TRBJ2-1 . TRBV14 . TGTGCCAGCAGCCAAGTTCAGGGCACCTACAATGAGCAGTTCTTC CASSQVQGTYNEQFF
TRBJ2-1 TRBD2 TRBV2 . TGTGCCAGCAGCCCCCCGAGGCTAGCGGGTAATGAGCAGTTCTTC CASSPPRLAGNEQFF
TRBJ2-3 TRBD2 TRBV29-1 . TGCAGCGTTGATGGGACTAGCGGGAGGCCAGATACGCAGTATTTT CSVDGTSGRPDTQYF
TRBJ2-3 TRBD2 TRBV27 once TGTGCCAGCAGTTTATTACTAGCGGGAGGGCCGAGCACAGATACGCAGTATTTT CASSLLLAGGPSTDTQYF
TRBJ1-5 . TRBV19 . TGTGCCAGTAGTCCTCGACAGGATAGCAATCAGCCCCAGCATTTT CASSPRQDSNQPQHF
TRBJ1-2 . TRBV4-1 . TGCGCCAGCAGCACGGTACAGACAGAGAACTATGGCTACACCTTC CASSTVQTENYGYTF
TRBJ2-3 . TRBV6-5 . TGTGCCAGCAGTTGGGACAGCACAGATACGCAGTATTTT CASSWDSTDTQYF
TRBJ1-1 TRBD1 TRBV6-5 . TGTGCCAGCAGGCGACAGGGCTACACTGAAGCTTTCTTT CASRRQGYTEAFF
TRBJ2-7 TRBD2 TRBV27 . TGTGCCACTACTAGCGGGAGATCCGGCCTCTACGAGCAGTACTTC CATTSGRSGLYEQYF
TRBJ2-1 . TRBV11-1 . TGTGCCAGCAGCTCCCGTGCGGGGACCTACAATGAGCAGTTCTTC CASSSRAGTYNEQFF
TRBJ2-7 TRBD1 TRBV27 . TGTGCCAGCAGTTTGGCGGGACAGGGCCCCTACGAGCAGTACTTC CASSLAGQGPYEQYF
TRBJ1-1 TRBD1 TRBV6-6 . TGTGCCAGCAGTTACGGGCGACAGGGGGGGAACACTGAAGCTTTCTTT CASSYGRQGGNTEAFF
TRBJ2-7 TRBD1 TRBV4-1 . TGCGCCAGCAGCCCTCGGACAGGTTCCTACGAGCAGTACTTC CASSPRTGSYEQYF
TRBJ1-5 TRBD1 TRBV5-8 . TGTGCCAGCAGCTTTGTTGGGACAGGGATAGGCAGCAATCAGCCCCAGCATTTT CASSFVGTGIGSNQPQHF
TRBJ2-1 TRBD1 TRBV6-4 . TGTGCCAGCAGTGAGGACAGGGGTGCCTACAATGAGCAGTTCTTC CASSEDRGAYNEQFF
TRBJ1-2 . TRBV29-1 . TGCAGCGTTGTAGCGGGGGACCGGAGTGGCTACACCTTC CSVVAGDRSGYTF
TRBJ2-1 . TRBV19 . TGTGCCAGTAGTGATATTGCTATAGGACTCAAGGGCTCTGAGCAGTTCTTC CASSDIAIGLKGSEQFF
TRBJ1-1 . TRBV29-1 . TGCAGCGTTGAGCGCAGCCGAAACACTGAAGCTTTCTTT CSVERSRNTEAFF
TRBJ2-1 TRBD2 TRBV19 . TGTGCCAGTAGTATAGTTAGCGGGAGGGCCAATGAGCAGTTCTTC CASSIVSGRANEQFF
TRBJ2-1 TRBD2 TRBV18 few TGTGCCAGCTCGGGACTAGCGGAGCAGTTCTTC CASSGLAEQFF
TRBJ1-4 . TRBV11-2 . TGTGCCAGCAGCCGAGGGGGGAGGGAAAAACTGTTTTTT CASSRGGREKLFF
TRBJ2-7 . TRBV4-1 . TGCGCCAGCAGCCAAATTCTAACTTCCTACGAGCAGTACTTC CASSQILTSYEQYF
TRBJ1-2 . TRBV4-3 . TGCGCCAGCAGCCAAGAAACCCGGCATGGCTACACCTTC CASSQETRHGYTF
TRBJ1-1 . TRBV2 . TGTGCCAGCAGTGAAGAGATTATGAACACTGAAGCTTTCTTT CASSEEIMNTEAFF
TRBJ2-3 TRBD2 TRBV4-1 . TGCGCCAGCAGAGGGCCGGGGACTAGCGGGAGGGCCGATGAAAAACTGGATACGCAGTATTTT CASRGPGTSGRADEKLDTQYF
TRBJ2-3 . TRBV9 . TGTGCCAGCAGCGTAGTGAGCGGAGCGAGCACAGATACGCAGTATTTT CASSVVSGASTDTQYF
TRBJ2-3 TRBD2 TRBV5-1 . TGCGCCAGCAGCCTACTCCAGACTAGCGGCACAGATACGCAGTATTTT CASSLLQTSGTDTQYF
TRBJ1-1 TRBD1 TRBV6-1 . TGTGCCAGCAGTATACCGACAGGGATCGCTGAAGCTTTCTTT CASSIPTGIAEAFF
TRBJ2-5 . TRBV4-2 . TGTGCCAGCAGGGGGGACGGATCAAAAGAGACCCAGTACTTC CASRGDGSKETQYF
TRBJ2-3 . TRBV2 few TGTGCCAGCAGTGAAGGGGCTAGTCGGCGCACAGATACGCAGTATTTT CASSEGASRRTDTQYF
TRBJ2-2 . TRBV7-9 . TGTGCCAGCAGCTCATGGGACTCGAACACCGGGGAGCTGTTTTTT CASSSWDSNTGELFF
TRBJ2-2 . TRBV28 . TGTGCCAGCAGCGGGGGTAGTGGGGTCGCCGGGGAGCTGTTTTTT CASSGGSGVAGELFF
TRBJ1-6 . TRBV4-2 . TGTGCCAGCAGCCAAGAAGAGGATTCACCCCTCCACTTT CASSQEEDSPLHF
TRBJ1-4 . TRBV4-1 . TGCGCCAGCAGCCAAGATGGGGGAGACGCTAATGAAAAACTGTTTTTT CASSQDGGDANEKLFF
TRBJ2-1 TRBD2 TRBV30 . TGTGCCTGGACTGCGGGAGTGGGTTACAATGAGCAGTTCTTC CAWTAGVGYNEQFF